This T cell receptor beta chain was captured by sequencing in a study of blood T cell repertoires in COVID-19. Study-wide context: Acute and convalescent COVID-19 samples came from the United States, Italy and Spain. T cells, B-cell-depleted T cells, or PBMCs provided the cDNA or gDNA that served as material.

As originally analysed: For nucleated cells, counts were estimated from reference gene primer amplification. The repertoire was sequenced with immunoSEQ multiplex PCR; TCRdb's copy has only in-frame clones and lacks some. From that table come the V and J calls and clone size; the DNA was used to work out D and trimming. The top ten clones hold around 3.4% of a sample with 300,000 to 450,000 clones, around 84% of them seen once. The clonotype comes from a woman younger than 35 with acute or convalescent COVID-19. Sequencing was performed on peripheral blood.

In nucleotides, the CDR3 is TGTGCCAGCAGTTTACTGGACAGGGCATACAATGAGCAGTTCTTC. Translating it yields CASSLLDRAYNEQFF. The chain links TRBV28 to TRBJ2-1, with 8 bases lining up with TRBD1. The V gene end was trimmed by 2 bases and the J gene end by 4 bases; junction bases not matched to a gene: 4. Per the germline V gene, CDR1 is MDHEN and CDR2 is SYDVKM. The CDR3 sequence is 15 residues long. Full variable domain (outside the CDR3, taken from reference TRBV28 and TRBJ2-1): DVKVTQSSRYLVKRTGEKVFLECVQDMDHENMFWYRQDPGLGLRLIYFSYDVKMKEKGDIPEGYSVSREKKERFSLILESASTNQTSMYLCASSLLDRAYNEQFFGPGTRLTVL.